What follows describes a single T cell receptor (beta chain). What it recognizes is unknown. A second roughly 7 to 12 cycle PCR used barcoded and J-beta primers. MiXCR, run by TCRdb on the 5' RACE reads, gives a single entry per CDR3 protein. This table holds roughly 2 million distinct CDR3 sequences, 49% found once. All donors came from Russia, were Caucasian and healthy, and spanned ages roughly 6 to 95. Donors each provided 8 to 10 milliliters of peripheral blood. This specimen belongs to a study of blood T cells in healthy people across ages. The study's findings and limits: Unknown CMV status may confound age-related changes in expanded clones. Strong correlation existed between TCR beta diversity and naive T cell percentage.

CDR1 is DFQATT and CDR2 is SNEGSKA in the germline V gene (reference sequence). The CDR3 is 17 amino acids. Source material: blood. V is TRBV20-1 and J is TRBJ2-5; TRBD2 aligns across 7 bases. The DNA end is more similar to TRBJ2-7, so the J call may be wrong. The origin of this receptor is a woman between 40 and 50 years old in good health. CDR3: CSAGYPEGSGVVYEQYF. The CDR3 DNA reads TGCAGTGCTGGATATCCCGAGGGGAGCGGGGTAGTTTACGAGCAGTACTTC.